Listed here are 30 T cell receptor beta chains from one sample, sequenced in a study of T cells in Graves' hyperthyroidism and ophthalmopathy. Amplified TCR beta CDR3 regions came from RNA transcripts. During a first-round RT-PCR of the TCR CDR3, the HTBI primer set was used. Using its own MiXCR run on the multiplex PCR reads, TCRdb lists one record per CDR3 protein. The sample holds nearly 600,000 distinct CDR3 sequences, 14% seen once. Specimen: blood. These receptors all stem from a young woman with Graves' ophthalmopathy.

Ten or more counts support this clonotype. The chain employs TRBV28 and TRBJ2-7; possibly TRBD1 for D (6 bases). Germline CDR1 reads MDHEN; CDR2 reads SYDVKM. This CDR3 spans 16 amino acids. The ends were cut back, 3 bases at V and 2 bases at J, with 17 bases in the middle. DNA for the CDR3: TGTGCCAGCAGTTTCCCCCTCCAGGGGCAACCCTACGAGCAGTACTTC. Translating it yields CASSFPLQGQPYEQYF.

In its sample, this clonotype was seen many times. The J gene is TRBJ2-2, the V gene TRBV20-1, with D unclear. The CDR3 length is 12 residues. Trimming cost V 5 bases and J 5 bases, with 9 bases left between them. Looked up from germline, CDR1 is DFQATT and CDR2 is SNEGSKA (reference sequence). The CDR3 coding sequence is TGCAGTGCTCTTGGACGTACCGGGGAGCTGTTTTTT. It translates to CSALGRTGELFF.

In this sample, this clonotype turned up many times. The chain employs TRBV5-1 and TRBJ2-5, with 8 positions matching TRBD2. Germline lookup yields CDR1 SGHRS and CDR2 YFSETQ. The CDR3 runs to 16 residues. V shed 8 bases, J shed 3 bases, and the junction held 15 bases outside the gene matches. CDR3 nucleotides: TGCGCCAGTCAAGCGGGAGTTGAGGGGTTCAAAGAGACCCAGTACTTC. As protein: CASQAGVEGFKETQYF.

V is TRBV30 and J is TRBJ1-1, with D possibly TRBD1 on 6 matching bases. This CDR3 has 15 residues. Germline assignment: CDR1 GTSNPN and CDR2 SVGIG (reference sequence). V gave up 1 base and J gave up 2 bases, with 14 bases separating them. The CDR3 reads CAWSEGGVGNTEAFF. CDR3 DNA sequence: TGTGCCTGGAGTGAGGGGGGCGTGGGTAACACTGAAGCTTTCTTT.

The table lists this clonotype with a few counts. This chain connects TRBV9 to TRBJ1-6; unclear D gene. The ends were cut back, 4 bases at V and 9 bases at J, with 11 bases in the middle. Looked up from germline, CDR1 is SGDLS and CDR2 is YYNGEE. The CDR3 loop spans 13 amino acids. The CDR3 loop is CASSSNRGSPLHF. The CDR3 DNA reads TGTGCCAGCAGCTCCAATCGGGGTTCACCCCTCCACTTT. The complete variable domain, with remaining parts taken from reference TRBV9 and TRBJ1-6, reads DSGVTQTPKHLITATGQRVTLRCSPRSGDLSVYWYQQSLDQGLQFLIQYYNGEERAKGNILERFSAQQFPDLHSELNLSSLELGDSALYFCASSSNRGSPLHFGNGTRLTVT.

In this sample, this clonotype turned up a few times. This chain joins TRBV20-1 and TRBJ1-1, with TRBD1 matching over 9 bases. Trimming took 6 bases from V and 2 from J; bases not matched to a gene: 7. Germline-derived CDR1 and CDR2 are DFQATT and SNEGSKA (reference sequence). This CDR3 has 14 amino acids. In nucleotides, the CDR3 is TGCAGTGCATCTTACAGGGGGCGAAACACTGAAGCTTTCTTT. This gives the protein CSASYRGRNTEAFF.

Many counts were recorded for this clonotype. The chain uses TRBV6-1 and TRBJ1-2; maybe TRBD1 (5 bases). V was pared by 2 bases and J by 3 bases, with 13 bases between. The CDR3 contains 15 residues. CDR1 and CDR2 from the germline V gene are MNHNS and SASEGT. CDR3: CASSEMGRGDYGYTF. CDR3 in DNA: TGTGCCAGCAGTGAAATGGGAAGAGGGGACTATGGCTACACCTTC.

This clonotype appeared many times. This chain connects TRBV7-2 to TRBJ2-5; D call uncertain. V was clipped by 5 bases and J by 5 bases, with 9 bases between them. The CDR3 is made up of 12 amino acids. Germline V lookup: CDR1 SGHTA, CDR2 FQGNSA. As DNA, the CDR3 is TGTGCCAGCAGCAGTGGGATGGAGACCCAGTACTTC. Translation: CASSSGMETQYF.

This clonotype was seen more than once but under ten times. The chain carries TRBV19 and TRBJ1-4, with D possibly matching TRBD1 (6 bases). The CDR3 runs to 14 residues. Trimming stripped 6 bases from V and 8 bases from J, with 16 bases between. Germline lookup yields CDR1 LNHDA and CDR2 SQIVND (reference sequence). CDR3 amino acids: CASRPSTGYEKLFF. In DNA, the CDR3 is TGTGCCAGTAGACCCTCGACAGGTTACGAAAAACTGTTTTTT.

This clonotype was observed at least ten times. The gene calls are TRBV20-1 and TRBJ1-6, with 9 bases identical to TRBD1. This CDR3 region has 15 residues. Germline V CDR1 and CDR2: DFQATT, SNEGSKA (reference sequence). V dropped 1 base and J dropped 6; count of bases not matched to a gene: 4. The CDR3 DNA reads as TGCAGTGCTAGAGCTAGGGACAGGGCTAATTCACCCCTCCACTTT. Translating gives CSARARDRANSPLHF.

The CDR3 DNA sequence: TGCGCCAGCAGCCAAGAATGGGGTCTTCAGCCCCAGCATTTT. Protein sequence: CASSQEWGLQPQHF. The chain carries TRBV4-1 and TRBJ1-5, with no clear D. Germline V gene lookup returns CDR1 MGHRA and CDR2 YSYEKL. This CDR3 comprises 14 residues. The germline V and J ends were trimmed by 0 bases and 6 bases, with 9 bases remaining between them.

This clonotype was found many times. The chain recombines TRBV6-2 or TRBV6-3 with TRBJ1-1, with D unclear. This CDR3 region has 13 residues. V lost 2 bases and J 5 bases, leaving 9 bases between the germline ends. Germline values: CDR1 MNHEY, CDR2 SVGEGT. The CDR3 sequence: CASSYAGETEAFF. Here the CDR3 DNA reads TGTGCCAGCAGTTACGCGGGTGAAACTGAAGCTTTCTTT.

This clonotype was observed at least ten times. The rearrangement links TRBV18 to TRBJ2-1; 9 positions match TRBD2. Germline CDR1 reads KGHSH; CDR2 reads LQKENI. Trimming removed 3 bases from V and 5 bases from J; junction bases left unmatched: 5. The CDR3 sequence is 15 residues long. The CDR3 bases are TGTGCCAGCTCACCTAGCGGGAGAGGGGACAATGAGCAGTTCTTC. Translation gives CASSPSGRGDNEQFF.

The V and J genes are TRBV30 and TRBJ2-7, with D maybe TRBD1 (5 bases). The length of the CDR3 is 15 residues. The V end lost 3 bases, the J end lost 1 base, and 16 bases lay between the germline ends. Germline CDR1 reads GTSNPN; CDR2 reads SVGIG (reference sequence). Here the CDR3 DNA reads TGTGCCTGGAGGGCCCCCCTACAGGTATCCTACGAGCAGTACTTC. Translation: CAWRAPLQVSYEQYF.

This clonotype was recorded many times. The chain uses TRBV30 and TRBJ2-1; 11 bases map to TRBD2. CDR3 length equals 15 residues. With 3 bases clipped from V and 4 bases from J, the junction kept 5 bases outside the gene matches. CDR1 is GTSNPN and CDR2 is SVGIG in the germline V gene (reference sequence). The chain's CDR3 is CAWRIAGGTYNEQFF. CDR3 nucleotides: TGTGCCTGGAGGATAGCGGGGGGGACGTACAATGAGCAGTTCTTC.

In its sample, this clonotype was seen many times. CDR3 sequence (DNA): TGTGCCAGCAACCTTACAGGGGCCTCCTACGAGCAGTACTTC. As protein: CASNLTGASYEQYF. The chain links TRBV6-1 to TRBJ2-7; 7 bases agree with TRBD1. The CDR3 runs 14 residues. J gave up 0 bases and V 7 bases, and 6 bases lay outside the gene matches. CDR1 is MNHNS and CDR2 is SASEGT in the germline V gene.

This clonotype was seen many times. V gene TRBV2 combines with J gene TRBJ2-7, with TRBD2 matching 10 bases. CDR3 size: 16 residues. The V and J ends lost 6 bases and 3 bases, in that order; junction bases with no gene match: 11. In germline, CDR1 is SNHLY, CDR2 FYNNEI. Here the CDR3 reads CASRELFSGRFYEQYF. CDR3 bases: TGTGCCAGCAGGGAACTCTTTAGCGGGAGGTTCTACGAGCAGTACTTC.

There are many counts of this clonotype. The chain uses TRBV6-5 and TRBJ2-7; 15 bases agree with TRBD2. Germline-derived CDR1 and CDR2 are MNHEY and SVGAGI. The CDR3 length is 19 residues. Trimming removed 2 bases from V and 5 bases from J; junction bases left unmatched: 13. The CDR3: CASSYGGLAGGSTGNEQYF. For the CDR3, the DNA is TGTGCCAGCAGTTACGGGGGACTAGCGGGAGGCTCAACCGGGAACGAGCAGTACTTC.

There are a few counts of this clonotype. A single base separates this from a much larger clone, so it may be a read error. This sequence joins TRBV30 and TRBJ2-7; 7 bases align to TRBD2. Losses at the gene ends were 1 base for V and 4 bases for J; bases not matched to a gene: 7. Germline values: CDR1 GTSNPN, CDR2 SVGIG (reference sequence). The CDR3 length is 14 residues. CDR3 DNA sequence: TGTGCCTGGAGTGCCGGTAGGGAGGGTTACGAGCAGTACTTC. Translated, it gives CAWSAGREGYEQYF.

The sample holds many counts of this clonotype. The CDR3: CASSEEGPGHRAPYEQYF. CDR3 nucleotides: TGTGCCAGCAGTGAAGAGGGCCCGGGGCACAGGGCCCCCTACGAGCAGTACTTC. The chain employs TRBV6-1 and TRBJ2-7, with D possibly TRBD1 on 6 matching bases. This CDR3 comprises 18 residues. Germline loops: CDR1 MNHNS, CDR2 SASEGT. V shed 1 base and J shed 2 bases, with 21 bases lying between them.

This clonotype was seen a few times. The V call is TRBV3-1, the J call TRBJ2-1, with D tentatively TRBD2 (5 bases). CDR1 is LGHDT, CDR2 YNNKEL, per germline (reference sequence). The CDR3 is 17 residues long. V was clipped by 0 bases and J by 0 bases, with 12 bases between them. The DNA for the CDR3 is TGTGCCAGCAGCCAAGATCCGGGATATGGCTCCTACAATGAGCAGTTCTTC. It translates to CASSQDPGYGSYNEQFF.

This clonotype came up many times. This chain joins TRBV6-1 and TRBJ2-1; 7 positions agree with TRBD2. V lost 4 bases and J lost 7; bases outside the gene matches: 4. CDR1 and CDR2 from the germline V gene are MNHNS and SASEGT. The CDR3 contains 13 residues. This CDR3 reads CASSAGTNNEQFF. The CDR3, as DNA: TGTGCCAGCAGTGCGGGGACTAATAATGAGCAGTTCTTC.

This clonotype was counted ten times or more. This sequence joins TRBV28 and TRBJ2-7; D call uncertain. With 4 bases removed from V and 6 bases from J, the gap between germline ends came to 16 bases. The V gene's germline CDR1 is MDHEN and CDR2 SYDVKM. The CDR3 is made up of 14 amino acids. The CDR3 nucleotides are TGTGCCAGCAGTTCCCGACTCGCCACCTGCGAGCAGTACTTC. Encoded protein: CASSSRLATCEQYF.

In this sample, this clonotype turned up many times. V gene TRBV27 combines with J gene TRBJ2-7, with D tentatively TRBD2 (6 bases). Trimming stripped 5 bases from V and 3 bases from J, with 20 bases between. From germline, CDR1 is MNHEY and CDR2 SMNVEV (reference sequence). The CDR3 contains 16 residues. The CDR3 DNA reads TGTGCCAGCAGTCCACGGGGGATGCTAGCGTACTACGAGCAGTACTTC. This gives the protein CASSPRGMLAYYEQYF.

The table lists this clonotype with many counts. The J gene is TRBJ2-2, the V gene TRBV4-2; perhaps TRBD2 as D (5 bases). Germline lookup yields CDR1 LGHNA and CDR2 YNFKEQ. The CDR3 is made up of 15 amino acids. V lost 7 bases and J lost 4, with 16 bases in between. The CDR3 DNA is TGTGCCAGCACTGGGGAGCGTTGGGGCACCGGGGAGCTGTTTTTT. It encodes CASTGERWGTGELFF.

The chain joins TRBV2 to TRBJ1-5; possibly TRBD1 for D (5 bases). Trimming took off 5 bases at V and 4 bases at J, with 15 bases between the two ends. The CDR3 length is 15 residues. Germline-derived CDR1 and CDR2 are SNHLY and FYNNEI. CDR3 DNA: TGTGCCAGCAGTTACGACTCGGGGCGGAATCAGCCCCAGCATTTT. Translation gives CASSYDSGRNQPQHF.

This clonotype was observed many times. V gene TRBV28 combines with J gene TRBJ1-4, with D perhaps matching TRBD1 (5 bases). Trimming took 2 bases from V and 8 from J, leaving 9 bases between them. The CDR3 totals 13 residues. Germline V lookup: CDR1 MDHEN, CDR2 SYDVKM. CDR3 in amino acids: CASSLQGREKLFF. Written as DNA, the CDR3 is TGTGCCAGCAGTTTACAGGGTCGGGAAAAACTGTTTTTT.

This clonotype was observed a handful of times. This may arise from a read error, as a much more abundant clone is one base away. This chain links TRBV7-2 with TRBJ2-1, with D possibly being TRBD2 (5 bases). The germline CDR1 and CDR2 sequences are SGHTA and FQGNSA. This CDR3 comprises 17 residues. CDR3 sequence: CAGSSSIWESSYNEQFF. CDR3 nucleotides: TGTGCCGGCAGCTCGTCGATCTGGGAGAGCTCCTACAATGAGCAGTTCTTC.

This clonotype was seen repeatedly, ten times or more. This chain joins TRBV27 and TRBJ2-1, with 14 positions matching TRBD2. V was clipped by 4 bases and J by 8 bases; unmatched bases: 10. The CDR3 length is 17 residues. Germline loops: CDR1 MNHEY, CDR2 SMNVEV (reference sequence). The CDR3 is CASSSPTSGRASDEQFF. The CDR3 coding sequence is TGTGCCAGCAGTTCGCCGACTAGCGGGAGGGCCAGTGATGAGCAGTTCTTC.

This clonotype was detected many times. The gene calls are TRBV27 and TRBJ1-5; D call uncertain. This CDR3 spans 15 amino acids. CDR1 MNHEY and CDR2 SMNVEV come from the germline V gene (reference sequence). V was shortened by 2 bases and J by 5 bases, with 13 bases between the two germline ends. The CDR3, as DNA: TGTGCCAGCAGTTTAAACAGCCTCCGCGATCAGCCCCAGCATTTT. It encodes CASSLNSLRDQPQHF.